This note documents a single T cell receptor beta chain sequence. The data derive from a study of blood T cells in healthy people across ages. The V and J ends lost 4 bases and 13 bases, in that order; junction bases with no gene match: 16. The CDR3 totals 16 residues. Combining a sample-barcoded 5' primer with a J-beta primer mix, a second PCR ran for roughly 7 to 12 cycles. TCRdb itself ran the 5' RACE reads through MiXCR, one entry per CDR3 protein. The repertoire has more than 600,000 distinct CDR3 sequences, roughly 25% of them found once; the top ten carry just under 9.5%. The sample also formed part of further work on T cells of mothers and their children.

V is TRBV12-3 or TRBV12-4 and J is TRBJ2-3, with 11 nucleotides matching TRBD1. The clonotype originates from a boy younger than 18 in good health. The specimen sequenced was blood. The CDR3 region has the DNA TGTGCCAGCAGTTGGGCGGGGACAGGGGGTGGAGATGCGGAGTATTTT. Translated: CASSWAGTGGGDAEYF.